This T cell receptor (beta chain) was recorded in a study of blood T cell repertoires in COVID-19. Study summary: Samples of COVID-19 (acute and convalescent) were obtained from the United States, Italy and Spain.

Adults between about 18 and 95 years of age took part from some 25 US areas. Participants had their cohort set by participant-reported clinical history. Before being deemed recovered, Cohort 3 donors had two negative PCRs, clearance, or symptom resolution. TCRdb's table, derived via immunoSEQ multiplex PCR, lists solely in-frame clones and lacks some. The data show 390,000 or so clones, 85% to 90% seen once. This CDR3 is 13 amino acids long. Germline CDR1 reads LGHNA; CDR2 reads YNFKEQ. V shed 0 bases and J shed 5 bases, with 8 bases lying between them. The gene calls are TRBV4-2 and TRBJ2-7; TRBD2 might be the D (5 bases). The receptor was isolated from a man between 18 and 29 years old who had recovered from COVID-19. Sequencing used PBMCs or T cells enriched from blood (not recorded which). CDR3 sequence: CASSQDMRDEQYF. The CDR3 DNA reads TGTGCCAGCAGCCAAGATATGAGGGACGAGCAGTACTTC.